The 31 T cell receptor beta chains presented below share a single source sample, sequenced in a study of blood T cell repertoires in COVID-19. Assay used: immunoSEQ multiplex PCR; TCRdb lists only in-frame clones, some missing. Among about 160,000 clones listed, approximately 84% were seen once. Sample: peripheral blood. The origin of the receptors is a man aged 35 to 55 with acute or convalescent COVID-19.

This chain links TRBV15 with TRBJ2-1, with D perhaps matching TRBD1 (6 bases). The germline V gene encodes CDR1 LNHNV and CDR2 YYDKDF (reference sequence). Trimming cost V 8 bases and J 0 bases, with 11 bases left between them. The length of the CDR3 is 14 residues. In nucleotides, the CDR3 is TGTGCCACCGGGAACAGGGACTCCTACAATGAGCAGTTCTTC. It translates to CATGNRDSYNEQFF.

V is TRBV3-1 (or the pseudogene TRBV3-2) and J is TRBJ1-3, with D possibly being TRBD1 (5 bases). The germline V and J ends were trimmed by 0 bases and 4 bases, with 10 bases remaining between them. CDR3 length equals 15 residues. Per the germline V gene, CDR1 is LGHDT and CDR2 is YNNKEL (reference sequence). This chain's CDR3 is CASSQDETVGNTIYF. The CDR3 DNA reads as TGTGCCAGCAGCCAAGATGAGACAGTCGGAAACACCATATATTTT.

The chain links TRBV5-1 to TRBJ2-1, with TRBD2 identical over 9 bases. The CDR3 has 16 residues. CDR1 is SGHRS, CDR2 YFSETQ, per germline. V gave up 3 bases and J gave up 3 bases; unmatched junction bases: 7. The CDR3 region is CASSSPGRGGYNEQFF. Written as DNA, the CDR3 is TGCGCCAGCAGCTCCCCGGGGCGGGGGGGCTACAATGAGCAGTTCTTC.

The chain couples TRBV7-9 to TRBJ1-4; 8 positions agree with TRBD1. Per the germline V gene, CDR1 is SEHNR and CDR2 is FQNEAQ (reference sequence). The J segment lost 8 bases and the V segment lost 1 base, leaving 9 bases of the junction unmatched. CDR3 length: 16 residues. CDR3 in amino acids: CASSLGDRLTVEKLFF. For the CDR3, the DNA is TGTGCCAGCAGCTTAGGGGACAGGCTAACGGTGGAAAAACTGTTTTTT.

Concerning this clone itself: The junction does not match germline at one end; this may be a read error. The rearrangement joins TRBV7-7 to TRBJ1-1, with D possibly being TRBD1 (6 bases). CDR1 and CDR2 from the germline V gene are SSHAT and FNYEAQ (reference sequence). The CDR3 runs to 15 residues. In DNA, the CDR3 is TGTGCTAGCAGCTTAGGCAGCGGACAGAGCACTGAAGCTTTCTTT. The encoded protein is CASSLGSGQSTEAFF.

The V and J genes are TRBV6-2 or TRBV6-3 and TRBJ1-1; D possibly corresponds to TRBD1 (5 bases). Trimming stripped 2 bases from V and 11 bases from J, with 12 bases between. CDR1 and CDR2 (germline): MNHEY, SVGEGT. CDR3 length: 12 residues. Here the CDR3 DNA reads TGTGCCAGCAGTTACGGATGGGGGGAGGCTTTCTTT. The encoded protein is CASSYGWGEAFF.

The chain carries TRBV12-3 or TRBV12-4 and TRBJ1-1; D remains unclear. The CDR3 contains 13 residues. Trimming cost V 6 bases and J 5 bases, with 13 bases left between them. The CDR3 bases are TGTGCCAGCAGCTACAGTCTGGTTACTGAAGCTTTCTTT. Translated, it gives CASSYSLVTEAFF.

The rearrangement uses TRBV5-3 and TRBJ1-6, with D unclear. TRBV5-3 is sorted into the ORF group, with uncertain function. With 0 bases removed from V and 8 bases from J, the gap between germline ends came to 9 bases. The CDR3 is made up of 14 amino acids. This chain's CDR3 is CARSLGQADSPLHF. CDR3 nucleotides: TGTGCCAGAAGCTTGGGCCAGGCCGATTCACCCCTCCACTTT.

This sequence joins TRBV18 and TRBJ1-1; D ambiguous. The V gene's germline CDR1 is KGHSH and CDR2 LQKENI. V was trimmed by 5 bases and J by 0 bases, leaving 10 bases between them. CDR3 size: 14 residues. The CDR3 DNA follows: TGTGCCAGCTCAGTGGAACAGCTGAACACTGAAGCTTTCTTT. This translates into CASSVEQLNTEAFF. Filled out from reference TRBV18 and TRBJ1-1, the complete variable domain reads NAGVMQNPRHLVRRRGQEARLRCSPMKGHSHVYWYRQLPEEGLKFMVYLQKENIIDESGMPKERFSAEFPKEGPSILRIQQVVRGDSAAYFCASSVEQLNTEAFFGQGTRLTVV.

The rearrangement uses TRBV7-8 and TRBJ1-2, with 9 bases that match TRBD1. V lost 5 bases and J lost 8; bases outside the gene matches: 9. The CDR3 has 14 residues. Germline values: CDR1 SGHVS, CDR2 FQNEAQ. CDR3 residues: CASSKTGGGGGYTF. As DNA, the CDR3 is TGTGCCAGCAGCAAGACAGGGGGTGGAGGAGGCTACACCTTC.

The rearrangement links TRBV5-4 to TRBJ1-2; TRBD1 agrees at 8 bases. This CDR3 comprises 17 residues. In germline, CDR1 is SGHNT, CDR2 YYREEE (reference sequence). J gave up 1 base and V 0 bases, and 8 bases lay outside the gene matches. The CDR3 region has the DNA TGTGCCAGCAGCTTGGGGGCAGGGGGCACCATTAACTATGGCTACACCTTC. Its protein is CASSLGAGGTINYGYTF. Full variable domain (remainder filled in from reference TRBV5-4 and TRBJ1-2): ETGVTQSPTHLIKTRGQQVTLRCSSQSGHNTVSWYQQALGQGPQFIFQYYREEENGRGNFPPRFSGLQFPNYSSELNVNALELDDSALYLCASSLGAGGTINYGYTFGSGTRLTVV.

The CDR3 is CASSQEGRGDTEAFF. The CDR3 DNA reads TGCGCCAGCAGCCAAGAAGGGCGGGGGGACACTGAAGCTTTCTTT. The chain uses TRBV4-1 and TRBJ1-1; maybe TRBD1 (5 bases). This CDR3 is 15 amino acids long. Germline V gene data show CDR1 as MGHRA and CDR2 as YSYEKL. Trimming took off 0 bases at V and 3 bases at J, with 11 bases between the two ends.

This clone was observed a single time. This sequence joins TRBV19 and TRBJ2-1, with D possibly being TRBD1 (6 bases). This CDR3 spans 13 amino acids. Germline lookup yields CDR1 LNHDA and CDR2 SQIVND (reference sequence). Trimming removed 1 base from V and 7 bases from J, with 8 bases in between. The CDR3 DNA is TGTGCCAGTAGTATAGGACAGGTTAATGAGCAGTTCTTC. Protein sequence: CASSIGQVNEQFF.

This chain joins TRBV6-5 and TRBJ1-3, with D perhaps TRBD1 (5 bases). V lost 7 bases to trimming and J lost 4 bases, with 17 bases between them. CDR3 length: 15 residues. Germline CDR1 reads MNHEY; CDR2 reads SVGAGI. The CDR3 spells CASNSGTSMGNTIYF. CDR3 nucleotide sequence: TGTGCCAGCAATTCCGGGACTTCAATGGGAAACACCATATATTTT.

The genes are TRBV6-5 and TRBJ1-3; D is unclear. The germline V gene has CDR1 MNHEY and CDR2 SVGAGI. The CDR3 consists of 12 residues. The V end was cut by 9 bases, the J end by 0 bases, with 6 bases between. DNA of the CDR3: TGTGCCAGTCGGTTCTCTGGAAACACCATATATTTT. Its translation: CASRFSGNTIYF.

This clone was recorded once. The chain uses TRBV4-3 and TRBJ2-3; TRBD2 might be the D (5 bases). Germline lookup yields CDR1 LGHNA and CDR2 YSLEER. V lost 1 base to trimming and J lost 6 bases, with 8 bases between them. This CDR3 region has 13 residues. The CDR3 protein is CASSQVRGDTQYF. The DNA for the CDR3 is TGCGCCAGCAGCCAAGTTAGAGGGGATACGCAGTATTTT.

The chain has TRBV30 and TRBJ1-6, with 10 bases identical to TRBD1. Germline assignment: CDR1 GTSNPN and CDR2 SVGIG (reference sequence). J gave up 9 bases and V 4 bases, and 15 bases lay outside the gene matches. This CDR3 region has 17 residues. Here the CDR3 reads CAWTIRGTGEGGSPLHF. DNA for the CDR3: TGTGCCTGGACTATACGCGGGACAGGGGAGGGGGGTTCACCCCTCCACTTT. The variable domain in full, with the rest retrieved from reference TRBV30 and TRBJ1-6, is SQTIHQWPATLVQPVGSPLSLECTVEGTSNPNLYWYRQAAGRGLQLLFYSVGIGQISSEVPQNLSASRPQDRQFILSSKKLLLSDSGFYLCAWTIRGTGEGGSPLHFGNGTRLTVT.

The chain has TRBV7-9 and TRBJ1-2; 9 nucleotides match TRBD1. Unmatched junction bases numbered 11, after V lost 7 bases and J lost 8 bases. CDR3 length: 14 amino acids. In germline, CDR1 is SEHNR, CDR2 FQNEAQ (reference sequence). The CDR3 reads CASTNPGTGKGYTF. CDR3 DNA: TGTGCCAGCACCAACCCCGGGACAGGGAAGGGCTACACCTTC. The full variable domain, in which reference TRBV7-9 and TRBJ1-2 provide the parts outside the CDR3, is DTGVSQNPRHKITKRGQNVTFRCDPISEHNRLYWYRQTLGQGPEFLTYFQNEAQLEKSRLLSDRFSAERPKGSFSTLEIQRTEQGDSAMYLCASTNPGTGKGYTFGSGTRLTVV.

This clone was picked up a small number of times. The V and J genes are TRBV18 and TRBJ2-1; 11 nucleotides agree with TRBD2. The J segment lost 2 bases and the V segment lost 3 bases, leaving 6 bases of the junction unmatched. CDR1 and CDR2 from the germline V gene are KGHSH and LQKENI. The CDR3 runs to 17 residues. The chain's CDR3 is CASSPLTSGTTYNEQFF. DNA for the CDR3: TGTGCCAGCTCACCCTTGACTAGCGGGACGACCTACAATGAGCAGTTCTTC.

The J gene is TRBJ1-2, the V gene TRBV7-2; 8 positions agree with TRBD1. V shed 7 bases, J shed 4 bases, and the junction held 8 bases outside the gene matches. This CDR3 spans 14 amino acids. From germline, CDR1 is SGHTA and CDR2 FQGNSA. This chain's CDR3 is CASTRDRSSYGYTF. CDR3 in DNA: TGTGCCAGCACCCGGGACAGGTCCTCCTATGGCTACACCTTC.

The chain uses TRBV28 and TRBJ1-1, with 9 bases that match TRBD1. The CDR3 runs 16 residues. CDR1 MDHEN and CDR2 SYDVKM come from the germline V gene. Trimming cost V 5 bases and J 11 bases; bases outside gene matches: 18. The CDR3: CASSQTGGGFFTGAFF. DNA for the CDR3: TGTGCCAGCAGTCAGACAGGGGGAGGGTTCTTTACCGGCGCTTTCTTT.

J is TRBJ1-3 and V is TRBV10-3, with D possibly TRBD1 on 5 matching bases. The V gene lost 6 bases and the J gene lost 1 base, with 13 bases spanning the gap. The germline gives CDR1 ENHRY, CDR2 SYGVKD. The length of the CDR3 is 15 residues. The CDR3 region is CAIRAPWTSGNTIYF. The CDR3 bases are TGTGCCATCAGGGCACCCTGGACATCTGGAAACACCATATATTTT.

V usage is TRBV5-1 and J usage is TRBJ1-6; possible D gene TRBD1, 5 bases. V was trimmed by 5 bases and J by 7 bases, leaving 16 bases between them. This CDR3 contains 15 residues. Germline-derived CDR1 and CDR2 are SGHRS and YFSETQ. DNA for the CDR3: TGCGCCAGCAGACCCCTCGGGGGGAGGAATTCACCCCTCCACTTT. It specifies CASRPLGGRNSPLHF.

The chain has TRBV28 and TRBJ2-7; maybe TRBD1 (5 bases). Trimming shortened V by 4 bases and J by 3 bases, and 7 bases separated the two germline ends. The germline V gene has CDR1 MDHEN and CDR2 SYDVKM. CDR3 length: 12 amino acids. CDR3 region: CASSSTVYEQYF. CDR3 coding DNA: TGTGCCAGCAGTTCGACAGTCTACGAGCAGTACTTC.

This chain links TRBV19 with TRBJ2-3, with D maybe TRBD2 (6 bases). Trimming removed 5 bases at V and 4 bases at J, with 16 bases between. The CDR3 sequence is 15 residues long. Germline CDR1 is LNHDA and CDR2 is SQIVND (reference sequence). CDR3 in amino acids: CASSSELASADTQYF. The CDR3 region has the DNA TGTGCCAGTAGTTCCGAACTAGCATCGGCAGATACGCAGTATTTT.

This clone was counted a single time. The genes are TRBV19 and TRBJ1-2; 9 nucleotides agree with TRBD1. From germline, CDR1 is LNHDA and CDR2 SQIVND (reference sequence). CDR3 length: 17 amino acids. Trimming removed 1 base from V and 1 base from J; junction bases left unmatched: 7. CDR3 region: CASSIGGQGSLNYGYTF. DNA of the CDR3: TGTGCCAGTAGTATAGGAGGACAGGGGTCGCTTAACTATGGCTACACCTTC.

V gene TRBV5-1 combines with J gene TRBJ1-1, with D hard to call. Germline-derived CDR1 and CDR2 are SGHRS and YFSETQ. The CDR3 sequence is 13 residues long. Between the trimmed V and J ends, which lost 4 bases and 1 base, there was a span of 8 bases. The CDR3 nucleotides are TGCGCCAGCAGCCTCAGACAGAACACTGAAGCTTTCTTT. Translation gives CASSLRQNTEAFF. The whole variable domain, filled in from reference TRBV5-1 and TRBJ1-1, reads KAGVTQTPRYLIKTRGQQVTLSCSPISGHRSVSWYQQTPGQGLQFLFEYFSETQRNKGNFPGRFSGRQFSNSRSEMNVSTLELGDSALYLCASSLRQNTEAFFGQGTRLTVV.

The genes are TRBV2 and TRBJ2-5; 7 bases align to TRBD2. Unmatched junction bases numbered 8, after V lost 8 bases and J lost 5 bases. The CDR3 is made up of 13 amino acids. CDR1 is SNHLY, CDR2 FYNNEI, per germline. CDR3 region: CASPRGEGETQYF. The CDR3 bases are TGTGCCAGCCCTCGCGGGGAGGGGGAGACCCAGTACTTC. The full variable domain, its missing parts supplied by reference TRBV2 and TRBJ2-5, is EPEVTQTPSHQVTQMGQEVILRCVPISNHLYFYWYRQILGQKVEFLVSFYNNEISEKSEIFDDQFSVERPDGSNFTLKIRSTKLEDSAMYFCASPRGEGETQYFGPGTRLLVL.

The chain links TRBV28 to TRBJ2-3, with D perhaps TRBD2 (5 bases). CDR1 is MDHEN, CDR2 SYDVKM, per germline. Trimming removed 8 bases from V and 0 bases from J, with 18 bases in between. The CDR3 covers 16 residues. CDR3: CASPPGGPTSTDTQYF. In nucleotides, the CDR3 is TGTGCCAGCCCCCCCGGCGGGCCCACTAGCACAGATACGCAGTATTTT.

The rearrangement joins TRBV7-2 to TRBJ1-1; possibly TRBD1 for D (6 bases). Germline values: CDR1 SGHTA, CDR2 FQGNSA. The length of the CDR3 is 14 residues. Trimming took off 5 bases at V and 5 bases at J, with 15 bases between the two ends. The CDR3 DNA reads TGTGCCAGCAGCCCCAGACAGGCAGGAACTGAAGCTTTCTTT. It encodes CASSPRQAGTEAFF.

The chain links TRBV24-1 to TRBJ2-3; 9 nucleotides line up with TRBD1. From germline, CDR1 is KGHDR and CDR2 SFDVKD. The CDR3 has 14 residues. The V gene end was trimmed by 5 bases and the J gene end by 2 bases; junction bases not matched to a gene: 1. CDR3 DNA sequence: TGTGCCACCAGTGTACAGGGGGCCACAGATACGCAGTATTTT. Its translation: CATSVQGATDTQYF.